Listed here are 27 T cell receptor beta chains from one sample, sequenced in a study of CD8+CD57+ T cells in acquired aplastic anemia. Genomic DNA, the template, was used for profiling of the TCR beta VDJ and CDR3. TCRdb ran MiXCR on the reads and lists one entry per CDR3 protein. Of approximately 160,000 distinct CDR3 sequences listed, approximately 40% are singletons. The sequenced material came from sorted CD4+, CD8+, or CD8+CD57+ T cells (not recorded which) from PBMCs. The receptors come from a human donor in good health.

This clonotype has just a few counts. The CDR3 DNA reads TGTGTTACTAGCAGATACAATGAGCAGTTCTTC. Translated, it gives CVTSRYNEQFF. The chain recombines TRBV28 with TRBJ2-1; perhaps TRBD2 as D (6 bases). The germline gives CDR1 MDHEN, CDR2 SYDVKM. The CDR3 runs 11 residues.

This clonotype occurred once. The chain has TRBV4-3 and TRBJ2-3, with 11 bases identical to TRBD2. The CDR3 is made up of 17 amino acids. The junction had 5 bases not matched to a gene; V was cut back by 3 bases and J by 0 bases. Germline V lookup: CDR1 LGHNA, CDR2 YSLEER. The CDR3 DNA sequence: TGCGCCAGCAGCCAGCGACTAGCGGGGTCTAGCACAGATACGCAGTATTTT. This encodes CASSQRLAGSSTDTQYF.

The CDR3 sequence: CAISEGTGSDEKLFF. The CDR3 region has the DNA TGTGCCATCAGTGAGGGAACAGGGAGTGATGAAAAACTGTTTTTT. The J gene is TRBJ1-4, the V gene TRBV10-3; weak D call: TRBD1 (6 bases). CDR3 size: 15 residues. Germline V lookup: CDR1 ENHRY, CDR2 SYGVKD. With 2 bases removed from V and 6 bases from J, the gap between germline ends came to 13 bases.

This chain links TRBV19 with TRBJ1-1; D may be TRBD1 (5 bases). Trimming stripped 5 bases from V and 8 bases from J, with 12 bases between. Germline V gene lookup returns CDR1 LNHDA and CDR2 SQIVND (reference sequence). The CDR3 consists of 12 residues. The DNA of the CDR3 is TGTGCCAGTAGTTTGGGGACGCGGGAAGCTTTCTTT. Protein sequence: CASSLGTREAFF. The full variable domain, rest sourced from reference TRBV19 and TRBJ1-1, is DGGITQSPKYLFRKEGQNVTLSCEQNLNHDAMYWYRQDPGQGLRLIYYSQIVNDFQKGDIAEGYSVSREKKESFPLTVTSAQKNPTAFYLCASSLGTREAFFGQGTRLTVV.

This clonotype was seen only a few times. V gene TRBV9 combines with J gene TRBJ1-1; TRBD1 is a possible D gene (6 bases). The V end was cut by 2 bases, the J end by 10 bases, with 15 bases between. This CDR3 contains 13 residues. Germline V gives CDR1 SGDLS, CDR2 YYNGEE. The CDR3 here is CASSVQAGQPAFF. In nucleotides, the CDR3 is TGTGCCAGCAGCGTTCAGGCAGGACAGCCAGCTTTCTTT.

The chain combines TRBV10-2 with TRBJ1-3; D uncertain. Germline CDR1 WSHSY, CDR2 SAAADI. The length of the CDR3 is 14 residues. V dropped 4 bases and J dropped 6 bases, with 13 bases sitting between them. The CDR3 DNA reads TGCGCCAGCAGTGTGACGGGCACAGAAAACACCATATATTTT. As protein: CASSVTGTENTIYF.

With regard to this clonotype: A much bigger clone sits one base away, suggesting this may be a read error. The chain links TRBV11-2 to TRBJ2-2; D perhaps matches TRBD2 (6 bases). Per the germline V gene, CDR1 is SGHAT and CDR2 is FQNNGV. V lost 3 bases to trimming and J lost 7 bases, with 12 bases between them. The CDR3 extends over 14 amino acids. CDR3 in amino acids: CASSFGTEVGELFF. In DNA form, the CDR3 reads TGTGCCAGCAGCTTTGGGACTGAGGTCGGGGAGCTGTTTTTT.

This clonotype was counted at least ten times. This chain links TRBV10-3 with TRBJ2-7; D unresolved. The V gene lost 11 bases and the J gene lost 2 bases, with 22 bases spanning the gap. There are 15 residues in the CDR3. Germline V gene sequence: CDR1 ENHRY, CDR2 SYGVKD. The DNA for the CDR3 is TGTGCCGAATCCCCCGACTCTAACAAGCCCTACGAGCAGTACTTC. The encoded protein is CAESPDSNKPYEQYF.

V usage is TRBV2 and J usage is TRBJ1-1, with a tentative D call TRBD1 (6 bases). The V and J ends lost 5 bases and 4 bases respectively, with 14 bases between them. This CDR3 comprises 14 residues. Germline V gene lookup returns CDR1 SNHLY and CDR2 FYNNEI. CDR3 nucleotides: TGTGCCAGCAGTCCTAACAGGGCGGGCACTGAAGCTTTCTTT. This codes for CASSPNRAGTEAFF. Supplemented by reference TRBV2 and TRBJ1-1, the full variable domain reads EPEVTQTPSHQVTQMGQEVILRCVPISNHLYFYWYRQILGQKVEFLVSFYNNEISEKSEIFDDQFSVERPDGSNFTLKIRSTKLEDSAMYFCASSPNRAGTEAFFGQGTRLTVV.

The CDR3 loop is CASSGLAGGPDHEQYF. CDR3 nucleotides: TGTGCCAGCAGTGGACTAGCGGGAGGGCCCGACCACGAGCAGTACTTC. The chain carries TRBV2 and TRBJ2-7; the match to TRBD2 covers 14 bases. The CDR3 is 16 amino acids. V was pared by 4 bases and J by 5 bases, with 7 bases of the junction left unmatched. Germline-derived CDR1 and CDR2 are SNHLY and FYNNEI.

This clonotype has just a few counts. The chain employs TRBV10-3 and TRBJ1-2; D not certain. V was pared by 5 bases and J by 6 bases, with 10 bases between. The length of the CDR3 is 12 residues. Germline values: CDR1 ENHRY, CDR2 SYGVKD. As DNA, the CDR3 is TGTGCCATCAGTTCCGGGAGTCATGGCTACACCTTC. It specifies CAISSGSHGYTF.

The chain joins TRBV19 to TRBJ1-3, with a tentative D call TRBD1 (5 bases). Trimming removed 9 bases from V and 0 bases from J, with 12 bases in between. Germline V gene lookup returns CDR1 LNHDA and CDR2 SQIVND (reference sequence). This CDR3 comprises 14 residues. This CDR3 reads CASTRGASGNTIYF. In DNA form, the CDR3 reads TGTGCCAGCACGAGGGGAGCCTCTGGAAACACCATATATTTT.

CDR3 region: CSASWVVDTEAFF. The CDR3 bases are TGCAGTGCTAGTTGGGTGGTCGACACTGAAGCTTTCTTT. The chain uses TRBV20-1 and TRBJ1-1; the D is unclear. Germline-derived CDR1 and CDR2 are DFQATT and SNEGSKA (reference sequence). V lost 3 bases and J lost 3, with 11 bases in between. The CDR3 length is 13 residues.

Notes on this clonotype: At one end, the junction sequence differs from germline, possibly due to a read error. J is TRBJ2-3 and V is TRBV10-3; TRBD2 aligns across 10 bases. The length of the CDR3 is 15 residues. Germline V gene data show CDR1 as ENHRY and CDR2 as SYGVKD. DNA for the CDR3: TGTGCCGTCAGCGGGGGGGGGACAGCCGCAGGTACGCAGTATTTT. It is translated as CAVSGGGTAAGTQYF.

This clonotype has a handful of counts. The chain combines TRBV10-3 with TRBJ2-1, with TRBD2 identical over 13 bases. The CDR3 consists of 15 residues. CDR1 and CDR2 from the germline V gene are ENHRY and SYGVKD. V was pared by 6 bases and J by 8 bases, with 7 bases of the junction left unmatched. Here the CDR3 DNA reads TGTGCCATCAGGCAACTAGCGGGAGGGCCCGATGAGCAGTTCTTC. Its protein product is CAIRQLAGGPDEQFF.

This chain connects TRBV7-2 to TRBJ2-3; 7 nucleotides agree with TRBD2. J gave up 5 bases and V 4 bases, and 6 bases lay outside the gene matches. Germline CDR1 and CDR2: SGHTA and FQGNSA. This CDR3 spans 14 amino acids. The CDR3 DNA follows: TGTGCCAGCAGCTCAAGCGGGGTGGGAGATACGCAGTATTTT. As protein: CASSSSGVGDTQYF.

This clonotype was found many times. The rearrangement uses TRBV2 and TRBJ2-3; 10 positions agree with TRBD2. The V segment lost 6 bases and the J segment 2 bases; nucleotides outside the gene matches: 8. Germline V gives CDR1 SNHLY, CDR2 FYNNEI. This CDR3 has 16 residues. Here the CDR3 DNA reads TGTGCCAGCAGCCCGACTAGCGGGCGACACACAGATACGCAGTATTTT. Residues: CASSPTSGRHTDTQYF.

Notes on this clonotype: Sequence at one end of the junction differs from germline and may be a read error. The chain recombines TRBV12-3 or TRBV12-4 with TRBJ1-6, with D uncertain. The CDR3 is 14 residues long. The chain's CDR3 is CASTQTNGNSPPHF. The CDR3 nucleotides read TGTGCCAGCACCCAAACGAACGGAAATTCACCCCCCCACTTT.

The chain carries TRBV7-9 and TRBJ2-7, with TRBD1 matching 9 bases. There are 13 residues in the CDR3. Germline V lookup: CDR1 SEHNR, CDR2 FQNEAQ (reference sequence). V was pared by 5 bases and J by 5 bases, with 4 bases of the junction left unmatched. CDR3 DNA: TGTGCCAGCAGCGGGGACAGGGTCCACGAGCAGTACTTC. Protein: CASSGDRVHEQYF.

In nucleotides, the CDR3 is TGTGCCAGCAGCCATCCGCAGGGGCAAGAGACCCAGTACTTC. Amino acid sequence: CASSHPQGQETQYF. The chain links TRBV7-9 to TRBJ2-5; D is possibly TRBD1 (6 bases). V gave up 5 bases and J gave up 2 bases, with 12 bases separating them. CDR3 length equals 14 residues. Germline V lookup: CDR1 SEHNR, CDR2 FQNEAQ (reference sequence).

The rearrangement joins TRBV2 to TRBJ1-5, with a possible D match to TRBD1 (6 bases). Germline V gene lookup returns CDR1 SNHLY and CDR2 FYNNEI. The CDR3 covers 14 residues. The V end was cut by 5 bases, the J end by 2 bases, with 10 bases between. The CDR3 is CASSRRQGNQPQHF. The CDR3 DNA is TGTGCCAGCAGTAGGCGACAGGGCAATCAGCCCCAGCATTTT.

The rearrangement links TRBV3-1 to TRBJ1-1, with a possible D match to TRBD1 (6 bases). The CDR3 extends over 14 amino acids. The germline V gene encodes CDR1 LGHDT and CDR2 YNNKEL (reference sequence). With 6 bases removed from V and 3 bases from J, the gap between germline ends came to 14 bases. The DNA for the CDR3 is TGTGCCAGCAGAGGGAGGGGGAGGGACACTGAAGCTTTCTTT. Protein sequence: CASRGRGRDTEAFF.

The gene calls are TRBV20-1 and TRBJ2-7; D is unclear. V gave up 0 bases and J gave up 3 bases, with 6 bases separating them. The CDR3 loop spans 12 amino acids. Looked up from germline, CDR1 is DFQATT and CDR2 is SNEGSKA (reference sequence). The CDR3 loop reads CSARDPLYEQYF. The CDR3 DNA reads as TGCAGTGCTAGAGATCCACTCTACGAGCAGTACTTC.

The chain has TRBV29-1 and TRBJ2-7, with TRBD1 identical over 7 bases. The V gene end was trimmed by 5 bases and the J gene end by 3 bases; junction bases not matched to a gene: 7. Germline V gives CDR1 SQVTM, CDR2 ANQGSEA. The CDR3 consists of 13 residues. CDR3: CSVRDSIYYEQYF. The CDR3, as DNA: TGCAGCGTTAGGGACAGTATCTACTACGAGCAGTACTTC.

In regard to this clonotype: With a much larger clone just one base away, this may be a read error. The CDR3 DNA follows: TGTGCCAGCAGCGAACACCCGGGACAAAAAAATTCACCCCTCCACTTT. Translating it yields CASSEHPGQKNSPLHF. The chain uses TRBV9 and TRBJ1-6, with a possible D match to TRBD1 (6 bases). The CDR3 loop spans 16 amino acids. Germline CDR1 reads SGDLS; CDR2 reads YYNGEE. V lost 3 bases and J lost 7, with 17 bases in between.

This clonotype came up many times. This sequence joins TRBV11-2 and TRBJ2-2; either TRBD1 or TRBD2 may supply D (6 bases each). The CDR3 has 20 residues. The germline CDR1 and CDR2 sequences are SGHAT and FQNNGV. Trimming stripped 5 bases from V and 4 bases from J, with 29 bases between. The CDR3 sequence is CASSGARRWGARIPTGELFF. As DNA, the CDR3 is TGTGCCAGCAGCGGGGCTAGGCGGTGGGGGGCCCGGATTCCCACCGGGGAGCTGTTTTTT.

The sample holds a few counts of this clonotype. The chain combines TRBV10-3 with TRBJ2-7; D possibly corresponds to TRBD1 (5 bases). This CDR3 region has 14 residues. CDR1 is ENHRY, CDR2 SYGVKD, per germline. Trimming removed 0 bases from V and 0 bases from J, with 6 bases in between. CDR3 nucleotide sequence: TGTGCCATCAGTGAGTCAGGGGCCTCCTACGAGCAGTACTTC. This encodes CAISESGASYEQYF.